This T cell receptor (beta chain) came from a study of patients and donors after allogeneic stem cell transplantation. This clonotype was seen a handful of times. J gave up 9 bases and V 8 bases, and 10 bases lay outside the gene matches. The CDR3 is made up of 13 amino acids. Germline CDR1 reads MDHEN; CDR2 reads SYDVKM. Each CDR3 protein gets one entry after TCRdb re-called the RT-PCR reads with MiXCR. The sample shows about 410,000 distinct CDR3 sequences, roughly 17% of them seen only once. The specimen sequenced was blood, either unsorted or a sorted T cell fraction (not recorded which). The chain is built from TRBV28 and TRBJ2-4, with 7 positions matching TRBD2. The clonotype was recovered from a human donor who was either an allogeneic HSCT recipient or a stem cell or donor lymphocyte infusion donor (not recorded which). It is not recorded whose cells these are; they may come from a transplant donor. CDR3 DNA sequence: TGTGCCAGCCGGCGGGAGAGTTTGGGCATTCAGTACTTC. Translation: CASRRESLGIQYF.